Listed below are T cell receptor beta chains from one sample, sequenced in a study of T-cell reconstitution after alpha-beta-depleted transplantation in children. TCRdb re-derived calls from the PCR reads in MiXCR, one entry per CDR3 protein. The sample gives approximately 270,000 distinct CDR3 sequences, roughly a quarter of which show up once; roughly 5% is in the top ten. The input for sequencing was PBMCs, mostly from graft donor cells, taken 360 days after TCRalphabeta/CD19-depleted stem cell transplant. The receptors shown here come from a female patient aged 2-9 years who had a stem cell transplant for congenital amegakaryocytic thrombocytopenia, so the T cells may come from the graft donor. Both conserved end residues are part of each CDR3. The order of the fields is D gene, clone size, J gene, V gene, CDR3 protein, CDR3 DNA. The D gene is left open where the match is weak. Clone size, where shown, is once, few, many, or a class for clones that have expanded.

D: .; size: .; J: TRBJ1-3; V: TRBV4-2; CDR3: CASSQGFIGGNTIYF; DNA: TGTGCCAGCAGCCAAGGCTTCATCGGCGGAAACACCATATATTTT
D: .; size: few; J: TRBJ2-2; V: TRBV21-1; CDR3: CASSKARRAGELFF; DNA: TGTGCCAGCAGCAAAGCCCGTAGGGCCGGGGAGCTGTTTTTT
D: .; size: .; J: TRBJ2-5; V: TRBV29-1; CDR3: CRVEGVSMLTQYF; DNA: TGCAGAGTTGAGGGGGTTAGCATGCTGACCCAGTACTTC
D: .; size: .; J: TRBJ2-6; V: TRBV7-9; CDR3: CASNKPSSGANVLTF; DNA: TGTGCCAGCAACAAACCGAGCTCTGGGGCCAACGTCCTGACTTTC
D: TRBD1; size: few; J: TRBJ2-7; V: TRBV6-5; CDR3: CASSYSTGNEQYF; DNA: TGTGCCAGCAGTTACTCGACAGGGAACGAGCAGTACTTC
D: TRBD2; size: .; J: TRBJ2-1; V: TRBV28; CDR3: CASSKREFIHEQFF; DNA: TGTGCCAGCAGTAAGCGGGAGTTTATCCATGAGCAGTTCTTC
D: .; size: .; J: TRBJ2-3; V: TRBV6-2/TRBV6-3; CDR3: CASSYPGHRGTDTQYF; DNA: TGTGCCAGCAGTTACCCGGGGCACAGGGGCACAGATACGCAGTATTTT
D: .; size: few; J: TRBJ2-1; V: TRBV13; CDR3: CASSLNEGRSSYNEQFF; DNA: TGTGCCAGCAGCTTAAACGAGGGCAGGAGCTCCTACAATGAGCAGTTCTTC
D: TRBD1; size: .; J: TRBJ1-5; V: TRBV15; CDR3: CATSPDRGINQPQHF; DNA: TGTGCCACCAGCCCCGACAGGGGTATCAATCAGCCCCAGCATTTT
D: .; size: few; J: TRBJ1-1; V: TRBV5-1; CDR3: CASRGYEDTEAFF; DNA: TGCGCCAGCAGGGGGTATGAGGACACTGAAGCTTTCTTT
D: .; size: .; J: TRBJ2-7; V: TRBV3-1; CDR3: CASSQDNLYEQYF; DNA: TGTGCCAGCAGCCAAGATAACCTCTACGAGCAGTACTTC
D: TRBD1; size: .; J: TRBJ2-7; V: TRBV24-1; CDR3: CATSDTGQGSSYEQYF; DNA: TGTGCCACCAGTGACACAGGACAGGGAAGCTCCTACGAGCAGTACTTC
D: TRBD1; size: .; J: TRBJ2-7; V: TRBV7-2; CDR3: CASSLLWDRGIYEQYF; DNA: TGTGCCAGCAGCCTACTGTGGGACAGGGGTATCTACGAGCAGTACTTC
D: TRBD2; size: .; J: TRBJ2-3; V: TRBV9; CDR3: CASSGPSGRLSTDTQYF; DNA: TGTGCCAGCAGCGGACCTAGCGGGAGATTAAGCACAGATACGCAGTATTTT
D: TRBD2; size: .; J: TRBJ2-7; V: TRBV28; CDR3: CASSSAGGTYEQYF; DNA: TGTGCCAGCAGTTCGGCGGGAGGCACCTACGAGCAGTACTTC
D: TRBD2; size: .; J: TRBJ2-1; V: TRBV12-3/TRBV12-4; CDR3: CASSPGGRAGGEQFF; DNA: TGTGCCAGCAGCCCAGGTGGGAGGGCCGGCGGTGAGCAGTTCTTC
D: TRBD1; size: few; J: TRBJ1-2; V: TRBV4-1; CDR3: CASSQVGDGQAYGYTF; DNA: TGCGCCAGCAGCCAAGTCGGGGACGGACAGGCGTATGGCTACACCTTC
D: .; size: once; J: TRBJ1-2; V: TRBV12-3/TRBV12-4; CDR3: CASSYSEGYTF; DNA: TGTGCCAGCAGTTACTCGGAAGGCTACACCTTC
D: .; size: .; J: TRBJ1-1; V: TRBV18; CDR3: CASSPSSGENTEAFF; DNA: TGTGCCAGCTCACCAAGTTCGGGGGAGAACACTGAAGCTTTCTTT
D: TRBD1; size: .; J: TRBJ2-5; V: TRBV12-3/TRBV12-4; CDR3: CASRPTGEETQYF; DNA: TGTGCCAGCAGACCGACAGGGGAAGAGACCCAGTACTTC
D: TRBD1; size: .; J: TRBJ2-5; V: TRBV6-5; CDR3: CASSYRLRDRGLETQYF; DNA: TGTGCCAGCAGTTATAGGCTCCGGGACAGGGGGCTTGAGACCCAGTACTTC
D: .; size: .; J: TRBJ2-1; V: TRBV20-1; CDR3: CSATPIARSSYNEQFF; DNA: TGCAGTGCTACCCCCATTGCGCGGAGCTCCTACAATGAGCAGTTCTTC
D: .; size: .; J: TRBJ2-7; V: TRBV25-1; CDR3: CASSEARDYEQYF; DNA: TGTGCCAGCAGTGAAGCCAGGGATTACGAGCAGTACTTC
D: .; size: few; J: TRBJ2-1; V: TRBV4-1; CDR3: CASSLLPGSPNEQFF; DNA: TGCGCCAGCAGCCTTCTGCCGGGGTCCCCCAATGAGCAGTTCTTC
D: TRBD2; size: few; J: TRBJ2-2; V: TRBV4-1; CDR3: CASSQDRDSGPVWKNTGELFF; DNA: TGCGCCAGCAGCCAAGATCGTGATAGCGGGCCCGTTTGGAAAAACACCGGGGAGCTGTTTTTT
D: .; size: .; J: TRBJ2-7; V: TRBV7-9; CDR3: CASSPQGFYEQYF; DNA: TGTGCCAGCAGCCCCCAGGGATTTTACGAGCAGTACTTC
D: .; size: .; J: TRBJ1-1; V: TRBV11-2; CDR3: CASSHSPKRGVTEAFF; DNA: TGTGCCAGCAGCCACTCTCCTAAGCGGGGTGTCACTGAAGCTTTCTTT
D: TRBD2; size: few; J: TRBJ2-2; V: TRBV20-1; CDR3: CSARDIKRGNTGELFF; DNA: TGCAGTGCTAGAGATATCAAGCGGGGAAACACCGGGGAGCTGTTTTTT
D: TRBD1; size: few; J: TRBJ2-1; V: TRBV18; CDR3: CASSPDRGPYNEQFF; DNA: TGTGCCAGCTCACCGGACAGGGGGCCCTACAATGAGCAGTTCTTC
D: TRBD2; size: few; J: TRBJ2-3; V: TRBV14; CDR3: CASSQQAGWTDTQYF; DNA: TGTGCCAGCAGCCAACAAGCGGGGTGGACAGATACGCAGTATTTT
D: TRBD2; size: .; J: TRBJ2-3; V: TRBV28; CDR3: CASDRGTSGQDTQYF; DNA: TGTGCCAGCGATAGAGGGACTAGCGGGCAAGATACGCAGTATTTT
D: .; size: .; J: TRBJ2-7; V: TRBV2; CDR3: CASSDMSSLADEQYF; DNA: TGTGCCAGCAGTGATATGTCTAGCTTGGCCGACGAGCAGTACTTC
D: .; size: few; J: TRBJ1-3; V: TRBV9; CDR3: CASSVGTVSGNTIYF; DNA: TGTGCCAGCAGCGTAGGGACAGTCTCTGGAAACACCATATATTTT
D: .; size: .; J: TRBJ2-2; V: TRBV5-1; CDR3: CASSLAGTFGTGELFF; DNA: TGCGCCAGCAGCTTGGCCGGGACTTTCGGAACCGGGGAGCTGTTTTTT
D: .; size: .; J: TRBJ2-3; V: TRBV25-1; CDR3: CASSEWGSGDTQYF; DNA: TGTGCCAGCAGTGAATGGGGTAGCGGAGATACGCAGTATTTT
D: .; size: few; J: TRBJ2-3; V: TRBV3-1; CDR3: CASSQGFQQGPSTDTQYF; DNA: TGTGCCAGCAGCCAAGGATTCCAACAGGGACCTAGCACAGATACGCAGTATTTT
D: .; size: few; J: TRBJ2-1; V: TRBV20-1; CDR3: CSASRDLVRPSYNEQFF; DNA: TGCAGTGCTAGTCGGGACCTAGTCCGACCCTCCTACAATGAGCAGTTCTTC
D: .; size: .; J: TRBJ2-5; V: TRBV12-3/TRBV12-4; CDR3: CASSFYGVTHNEETQYF; DNA: TGTGCCAGCAGTTTCTATGGTGTCACGCATAATGAAGAGACCCAGTACTTC
D: .; size: .; J: TRBJ2-5; V: TRBV6-2/TRBV6-3; CDR3: CASNPSGEKRKTQYF; DNA: TGTGCCAGCAACCCATCGGGGGAGAAACGAAAGACCCAGTACTTC
D: .; size: .; J: TRBJ1-2; V: TRBV6-1; CDR3: CASRNIPHGVFYGYTF; DNA: TGTGCCAGCAGAAATATTCCACACGGGGTTTTCTATGGCTACACCTTC
D: .; size: .; J: TRBJ1-1; V: TRBV7-9; CDR3: CASSLGSTNTEPFF; DNA: TGTGCCAGCAGCTTAGGCTCCACTAATACTGAACCTTTCTTT
D: .; size: .; J: TRBJ2-1; V: TRBV25-1; CDR3: CASSETAGGNEQFF; DNA: TGTGCCAGCAGTGAGACCGCCGGCGGAAATGAGCAGTTCTTC
D: .; size: few; J: TRBJ2-5; V: TRBV6-5; CDR3: CASSYSTAAPRETQYF; DNA: TGTGCCAGCAGTTACTCGACGGCAGCCCCCCGAGAGACCCAGTACTTC
D: TRBD2; size: many; J: TRBJ2-3; V: TRBV10-3; CDR3: CAINAGVSDTQYF; DNA: TGTGCCATCAATGCGGGAGTGTCGGATACGCAGTATTTT
D: .; size: .; J: TRBJ1-5; V: TRBV18; CDR3: CASSPARGGNQPQHF; DNA: TGTGCCAGCTCACCAGCTCGGGGTGGCAATCAGCCCCAGCATTTT
D: TRBD1; size: many; J: TRBJ2-7; V: TRBV10-3; CDR3: CAIRGQLNYYEQYF; DNA: TGTGCCATCAGGGGACAGCTTAATTACTACGAGCAGTACTTC
D: .; size: .; J: TRBJ2-7; V: TRBV20-1; CDR3: CSAAKTNIYEQYF; DNA: TGCAGTGCAGCTAAGACTAACATCTACGAGCAGTACTTC
D: .; size: .; J: TRBJ2-4; V: TRBV20-1; CDR3: CSAPAARSRNIQYF; DNA: TGCAGTGCTCCAGCGGCCCGATCGAGAAACATTCAGTACTTC
D: TRBD1; size: .; J: TRBJ1-4; V: TRBV12-3/TRBV12-4; CDR3: CASSLGTGGRYEKLFF; DNA: TGTGCCAGCAGTTTAGGGACAGGGGGCCGGTATGAAAAACTGTTTTTT
D: TRBD2; size: .; J: TRBJ2-7; V: TRBV20-1; CDR3: CSARDISGYEQYF; DNA: TGCAGTGCTAGAGATATTAGCGGGTACGAGCAGTACTTC